This TCR beta chain was obtained from a study of cytomegalovirus exposure and HLA in healthy donors. CDR1 SEHNR and CDR2 FQNEAQ come from the germline V gene (reference sequence). J lost 11 bases, V lost 4 bases, and 11 bases had no gene match. This CDR3 has 14 residues. The PCR employed 60 Vbeta primers together with 13 Jbeta primers. Only in-frame clones appear in the TCRdb table, and some are missing; sequencing was by immunoSEQ multiplex PCR. Among about 170,000 clones listed, about 85% were seen once. This clonotype was obtained from a man younger than 40 in good health and CMV-seropositive. V gene TRBV7-9 combines with J gene TRBJ1-1, with 9 bases that match TRBD1. Specimen: PBMCs. CDR3 in amino acids: CASSYEQGAGVAFF. CDR3 bases: TGTGCCAGCAGCTATGAACAGGGGGCAGGAGTTGCTTTCTTT.